The next 31 T cell receptor beta chains were all read from a single sample in a study of T-cell memory formation after mild COVID-19. TCRdb re-called the 5' RACE reads with MiXCR, one entry per CDR3 protein. Of roughly 100,000 distinct CDR3 sequences in the sample, about a sixth were seen once. The source material was PBMCs or a T cell subset sorted from them (not recorded which). The receptors derive from an adult woman who had mild COVID-19 (a few samples of this study predate the infection). Cell type and time point are not known.

This clonotype was observed a few times. This chain uses TRBV7-9 with TRBJ2-1; 9 bases match TRBD2. The CDR3 has 14 residues. Losses at the gene ends were 5 bases for V and 7 bases for J; bases not matched to a gene: 6. The V gene's germline CDR1 is SEHNR and CDR2 FQNEAQ (reference sequence). CDR3 loop: CASSGGGATNEQFF. The CDR3 bases are TGTGCCAGCAGCGGCGGGGGGGCCACGAATGAGCAGTTCTTC.

A single count supports this clonotype. The genes are TRBV6-6 and TRBJ2-6; D is ambiguous. The germline V and J ends were trimmed by 2 bases and 0 bases, with 11 bases remaining between them. The CDR3 consists of 17 residues. Looked up from germline, CDR1 is MNHNY and CDR2 is SVGAGI (reference sequence). The CDR3 nucleotides read TGTGCCAGCAGTTACATCGGGTGGGCCTCTGGGGCCAACGTCCTGACTTTC. This sequence encodes CASSYIGWASGANVLTF.

This sequence joins TRBV12-3 or TRBV12-4 and TRBJ1-2; 7 positions match TRBD1. V gave up 6 bases and J gave up 4 bases; unmatched junction bases: 5. The CDR3 contains 13 residues. The CDR3 here is CASSPTGSYGYTF. The DNA of the CDR3 is TGTGCCAGCAGCCCGACAGGGAGCTATGGCTACACCTTC.

This clonotype was seen at least ten times. V usage is TRBV12-3 or TRBV12-4 and J usage is TRBJ2-1; D may be TRBD2 (5 bases). V was clipped by 0 bases and J by 5 bases, with 5 bases between them. CDR3 length: 13 amino acids. CDR3 protein: CASSLATNNEQFF. As DNA, the CDR3 is TGTGCCAGCAGTTTAGCGACTAACAATGAGCAGTTCTTC.

The rearrangement links TRBV4-1 to TRBJ2-7; TRBD2 matches at 8 bases. Germline loops: CDR1 MGHRA, CDR2 YSYEKL. The CDR3 has 13 amino acids. The V gene end was trimmed by 8 bases and the J gene end by 3 bases; junction bases not matched to a gene: 6. This CDR3 is CASAGTSDYEQYF. CDR3 coding DNA: TGCGCCAGCGCCGGGACTAGTGACTACGAGCAGTACTTC.

V usage is TRBV29-1 and J usage is TRBJ2-7, with 10 nucleotides matching TRBD1. The CDR3 is 12 residues long. Germline CDR1 and CDR2: SQVTM and ANQGSEA. The chain's CDR3 is CSATGGPYEQYF. CDR3 nucleotides: TGCAGTGCGACAGGGGGCCCCTACGAGCAGTACTTC.

This clonotype has only a few counts. The V gene is TRBV5-5, the J gene TRBJ2-1, with D possibly matching TRBD2 (6 bases). The V gene's germline CDR1 is SGHKS and CDR2 YYEKEE (reference sequence). Trimming cost V 2 bases and J 0 bases, with 9 bases left between them. The CDR3 consists of 15 residues. The CDR3 region has the DNA TGTGCCAGCAGCTTACAGACTAGCTCCTACAATGAGCAGTTCTTC. Translation gives CASSLQTSSYNEQFF.

This clonotype was recorded many times. The V gene is TRBV9, the J gene TRBJ2-5, with 9 bases matching TRBD2. V dropped 0 bases and J dropped 5; count of bases not matched to a gene: 5. There are 15 residues in the CDR3. CDR1 SGDLS and CDR2 YYNGEE come from the germline V gene. CDR3 bases: TGTGCCAGCAGCGTAGCTAGTAGCGGGAGTGAGACCCAGTACTTC. Its translation: CASSVASSGSETQYF.

The chain links TRBV15 to TRBJ1-1; TRBD1 agrees at 7 bases. This CDR3 is 13 amino acids long. With 1 base clipped from V and 8 bases from J, the junction kept 4 bases outside the gene matches. Looked up from germline, CDR1 is LNHNV and CDR2 is YYDKDF (reference sequence). The CDR3 DNA reads as TGTGCCACCAGCAGAGCAACAGGGGCGGAAGCTTTCTTT. This translates into CATSRATGAEAFF.

This clonotype has ten or more counts. The CDR3 region is CASSLGQGSDEQFF. In DNA, the CDR3 is TGCGCCAGCAGCTTAGGACAGGGGTCTGATGAGCAGTTCTTC. The chain couples TRBV5-1 to TRBJ2-1, with TRBD1 matching over 9 bases. Germline CDR1 and CDR2: SGHRS and YFSETQ. The V segment lost 2 bases and the J segment 8 bases; nucleotides outside the gene matches: 5. This CDR3 has 14 residues.

The rearrangement uses TRBV12-3 or TRBV12-4 and TRBJ1-2; a possible D gene is TRBD1 (5 bases). The ends were cut back, 6 bases at V and 8 bases at J, with 16 bases in the middle. This CDR3 has 13 amino acids. CDR3 amino acids: CASSLGAAGGYTF. DNA for the CDR3: TGTGCCAGCAGCCTAGGGGCGGCGGGGGGCTACACCTTC.

This clonotype was detected only a few times. The gene calls are TRBV12-3 or TRBV12-4 and TRBJ1-6; TRBD1 matches at 7 bases. The junction had 5 bases not matched to a gene; V was cut back by 5 bases and J by 7 bases. The CDR3 runs 14 residues. The chain's CDR3 is CASSVQGGNSPLHF. The CDR3 DNA sequence: TGTGCCAGCAGTGTCCAGGGGGGGAATTCACCCCTCCACTTT.

The J gene is TRBJ2-7, the V gene TRBV12-3 or TRBV12-4; TRBD1 matches at 9 bases. The CDR3 has 13 amino acids. V lost 3 bases and J lost 9; bases outside the gene matches: 6. CDR3 DNA sequence: TGTGCCAGCAGTTTCCGGGACAGGGACGGGCAGTACTTC. As protein: CASSFRDRDGQYF.

This clonotype has just a few counts. The chain is built from TRBV4-3 and TRBJ2-1; perhaps TRBD2 as D (6 bases). CDR1 and CDR2 (germline): LGHNA, YSLEER. This CDR3 is 16 amino acids long. The ends were cut back, 1 base at V and 8 bases at J, with 18 bases in the middle. The DNA of the CDR3 is TGCGCCAGCAGCCAAGGGATTAGCGGAGGGGTTGATGAGCAGTTCTTC. Its translation is CASSQGISGGVDEQFF.

This chain joins TRBV5-1 and TRBJ1-2; D uncertain. V lost 0 bases to trimming and J lost 4 bases, with 13 bases between them. The CDR3 loop spans 15 amino acids. Germline V gives CDR1 SGHRS, CDR2 YFSETQ. The CDR3 DNA is TGCGCCAGCAGCTTGGGGTCAGGCCCCCTCTATGGCTACACCTTC. It is translated as CASSLGSGPLYGYTF.

This clonotype showed up just a few times. J is TRBJ2-1 and V is TRBV9; 10 nucleotides line up with TRBD1. The CDR3 sequence is 15 residues long. Germline trimming cut 3 bases from V and 4 bases from J; bases unmatched to any gene: 4. Germline values: CDR1 SGDLS, CDR2 YYNGEE. The DNA of the CDR3 is TGTGCCAGCAGCGCCTTGGACAGGGGGTACAATGAGCAGTTCTTC. Its protein product is CASSALDRGYNEQFF.

The table lists this clonotype with a few counts. The V gene is TRBV4-3, the J gene TRBJ2-3; the D is unclear. Germline loops: CDR1 LGHNA, CDR2 YSLEER. V lost 0 bases to trimming and J lost 6 bases, with 10 bases between them. The CDR3 is made up of 14 amino acids. The CDR3 sequence: CASSQDLHGDTQYF. The DNA of the CDR3 is TGCGCCAGCAGCCAAGATTTACACGGGGATACGCAGTATTTT.

The table lists this clonotype with a few counts. V gene TRBV6-1 combines with J gene TRBJ2-3; unclear D gene. The germline V gene encodes CDR1 MNHNS and CDR2 SASEGT. With 1 base removed from V and 8 bases from J, the gap between germline ends came to 7 bases. The CDR3 is 12 amino acids. The CDR3 loop is CASSEEAVTQYF. The CDR3 nucleotides read TGTGCCAGCAGTGAAGAGGCGGTTACGCAGTATTTT.

This clonotype was counted between two and nine times. The chain employs TRBV29-1 and TRBJ2-7; 7 bases are a match to TRBD2. The junction had 8 bases not matched to a gene; V was cut back by 5 bases and J by 1 base. Germline CDR1 and CDR2: SQVTM and ANQGSEA. The CDR3 runs 14 residues. Here the CDR3 DNA reads TGCAGCGTTATCCGAGCGGGACTTTCCTACGAGCAGTACTTC. It yields the protein CSVIRAGLSYEQYF.

The genes are TRBV6-6 and TRBJ2-3; D may match TRBD1 or TRBD2 (6 bases each). Germline values: CDR1 MNHNY, CDR2 SVGAGI (reference sequence). CDR3 length: 16 residues. Trimming shortened V by 2 bases and J by 1 base, and 13 bases separated the two germline ends. CDR3 sequence reads: CASSYGGGPGTDTQYF. The DNA for the CDR3 is TGTGCCAGCAGTTACGGAGGGGGACCCGGCACAGATACGCAGTATTTT.

The chain is built from TRBV4-2 and TRBJ1-2; D is possibly TRBD1 (5 bases). CDR1 LGHNA and CDR2 YNFKEQ come from the germline V gene. Trimming removed 0 bases at V and 3 bases at J, with 8 bases between. The CDR3 has 14 residues. DNA of the CDR3: TGTGCCAGCAGCCAAGACAGGGTGGACTATGGCTACACCTTC. It specifies CASSQDRVDYGYTF.

The sample holds a few counts of this clonotype. The rearrangement links TRBV24-1 to TRBJ1-1; possible D gene TRBD1, 5 bases. The ends were cut back, 12 bases at V and 11 bases at J, with 18 bases in the middle. Germline CDR1 is KGHDR and CDR2 is SFDVKD. CDR3 size: 11 residues. The DNA for the CDR3 is TGTGCCCCCGGGACGGAGGTGAGCGCTTTCTTT. Its translation: CAPGTEVSAFF.

V usage is TRBV5-6 and J usage is TRBJ1-1, with D unresolved. Germline values: CDR1 SGHDT, CDR2 YYEEEE. This CDR3 is 13 amino acids long. Trimming removed 3 bases at V and 0 bases at J, with 6 bases between. This CDR3 is CASSSTLNTEAFF. In nucleotides, the CDR3 is TGTGCCAGCAGCTCAACGCTGAACACTGAAGCTTTCTTT.

Ten or more counts support this clonotype. This sequence joins TRBV29-1 and TRBJ2-3; D may be TRBD2 (6 bases). The length of the CDR3 is 13 residues. Trimming removed 7 bases at V and 4 bases at J, with 15 bases between. Germline lookup yields CDR1 SQVTM and CDR2 ANQGSEA. Written as DNA, the CDR3 is TGCAGCGGCGGGGATCGCGCCGCAGATACGCAGTATTTT. Translating gives CSGGDRAADTQYF.

The chain is built from TRBV2 and TRBJ1-2; no definite D call. Germline CDR1 reads SNHLY; CDR2 reads FYNNEI. V lost 9 bases and J 2 bases, leaving 16 bases between the germline ends. The CDR3 has 14 amino acids. CDR3 sequence: CARSLEQRNYGYTF. CDR3 coding DNA: TGTGCCAGGTCTTTAGAACAGAGAAACTATGGCTACACCTTC.

This clonotype was recorded once. J is TRBJ2-1 and V is TRBV20-1; perhaps TRBD2 as D (5 bases). V shed 3 bases and J shed 9 bases, with 18 bases lying between them. The CDR3 has 14 amino acids. CDR1 is DFQATT and CDR2 is SNEGSKA in the germline V gene (reference sequence). The CDR3 protein is CSARPSLAEGEQFF. In nucleotides, the CDR3 is TGCAGTGCTAGGCCATCGCTAGCAGAGGGTGAGCAGTTCTTC.

The chain recombines TRBV5-5 with TRBJ1-1, with unresolved D. CDR1 and CDR2 from the germline V gene are SGHKS and YYEKEE (reference sequence). This CDR3 has 15 amino acids. The V gene lost 0 bases and the J gene lost 3 bases, with 12 bases spanning the gap. The CDR3 DNA sequence: TGTGCCAGCAGCTTGGCCGGGAACGCCCACACTGAAGCTTTCTTT. Protein sequence: CASSLAGNAHTEAFF.

The table lists this clonotype with many counts. The gene calls are TRBV11-2 and TRBJ2-5, with D possibly TRBD1 on 6 matching bases. This CDR3 region has 13 residues. Deletions cut 3 bases from V and 2 bases from J, with 7 bases between. Germline V gene lookup returns CDR1 SGHAT and CDR2 FQNNGV. In DNA form, the CDR3 reads TGTGCCAGCAGCTTTACAGGGCAAGAGACCCAGTACTTC. The encoded protein is CASSFTGQETQYF. The full variable domain, completed using reference TRBV11-2 and TRBJ2-5, is EAGVAQSPRYKIIEKRQSVAFWCNPISGHATLYWYQQILGQGPKLLIQFQNNGVVDDSQLPKDRFSAERLKGVDSTLKIQPAKLEDSAVYLCASSFTGQETQYFGPGTRLLVL.

This chain uses TRBV6-2 or TRBV6-3 with TRBJ1-1; D may be TRBD1 (6 bases). The V gene's germline CDR1 is MNHEY and CDR2 SVGEGT. The V gene lost 6 bases and the J gene lost 4 bases, with 12 bases spanning the gap. The CDR3 is 13 amino acids. The CDR3 sequence: CASRDSGGTEAFF. DNA for the CDR3: TGTGCCAGCAGGGACAGTGGAGGCACTGAAGCTTTCTTT.

This clonotype was detected a few times. This chain uses TRBV7-9 with TRBJ2-7; D gene ambiguous. Trimming left V 5 bases short and J 4 bases short, with 9 bases between. Germline V CDR1 and CDR2: SEHNR, FQNEAQ (reference sequence). This CDR3 has 12 residues. The CDR3 reads CASSGDEYEQYF. In DNA, the CDR3 is TGTGCCAGCAGCGGCGACGAGTACGAGCAGTACTTC.

This clonotype was found a few times. The J gene is TRBJ2-3, the V gene TRBV20-1; 13 bases fit TRBD2. The length of the CDR3 is 15 residues. V trimming: 1 base; J trimming: 5 bases; junction bases outside the gene matches: 3. CDR1 is DFQATT and CDR2 is SNEGSKA in the germline V gene (reference sequence). In DNA form, the CDR3 reads TGCAGTGCTAGAGTACTAGCGGGGGGGCTAGATACGCAGTATTTT. It specifies CSARVLAGGLDTQYF.